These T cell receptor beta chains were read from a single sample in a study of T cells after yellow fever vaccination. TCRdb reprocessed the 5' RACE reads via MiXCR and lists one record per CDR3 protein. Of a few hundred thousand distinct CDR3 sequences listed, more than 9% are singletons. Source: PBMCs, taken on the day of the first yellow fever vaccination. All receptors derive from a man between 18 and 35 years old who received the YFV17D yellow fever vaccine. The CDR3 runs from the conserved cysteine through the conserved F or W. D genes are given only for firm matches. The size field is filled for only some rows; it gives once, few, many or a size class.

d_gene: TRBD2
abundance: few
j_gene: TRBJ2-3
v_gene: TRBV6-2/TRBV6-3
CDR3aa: CASSYRPGALAGDSTDTQYF
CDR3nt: TGTGCCAGCAGTTACCGCCCTGGGGCGCTAGCGGGGGATAGCACAGATACGCAGTATTTT

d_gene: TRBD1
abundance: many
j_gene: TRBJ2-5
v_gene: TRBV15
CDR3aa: CATRRQGVRETQYF
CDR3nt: TGTGCCACCAGACGACAGGGGGTTCGGGAGACCCAGTACTTC

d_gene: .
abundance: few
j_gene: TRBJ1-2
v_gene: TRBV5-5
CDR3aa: CASSFDDYGYTF
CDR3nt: TGTGCCAGCAGCTTTGACGACTATGGCTACACCTTC

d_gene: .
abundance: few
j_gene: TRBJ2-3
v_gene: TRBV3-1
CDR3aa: CASSQVRGITDTQYF
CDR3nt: TGTGCCAGCAGCCAAGTCCGGGGAATCACAGATACGCAGTATTTT

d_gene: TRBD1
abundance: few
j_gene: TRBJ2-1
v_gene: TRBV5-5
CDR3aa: CASSLDVGQGSWVEQFF
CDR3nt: TGTGCCAGCAGCTTGGATGTCGGACAGGGATCCTGGGTCGAGCAGTTCTTC

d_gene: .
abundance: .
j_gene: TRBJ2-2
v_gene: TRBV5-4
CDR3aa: CASSAPGTTTGELFF
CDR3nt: TGTGCCAGCAGCGCTCCCGGGACCACGACCGGGGAGCTGTTTTTT

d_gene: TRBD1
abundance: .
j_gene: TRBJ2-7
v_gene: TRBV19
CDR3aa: CASSRDRGSEQYF
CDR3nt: TGTGCCAGTAGTCGGGACAGGGGTAGCGAGCAGTACTTC

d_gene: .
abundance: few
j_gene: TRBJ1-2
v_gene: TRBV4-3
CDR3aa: CASSQLPTGIYGYTF
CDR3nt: TGCGCCAGCAGCCAGCTCCCGACAGGAATCTATGGCTACACCTTC

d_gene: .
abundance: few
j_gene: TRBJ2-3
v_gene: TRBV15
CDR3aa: CATSRDLSASTDTQYF
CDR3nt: TGTGCCACCAGCAGAGATCTTAGCGCTAGCACAGATACGCAGTATTTT

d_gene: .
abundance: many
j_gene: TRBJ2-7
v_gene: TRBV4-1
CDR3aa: CASSQELRAKRREQYF
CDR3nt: TGCGCCAGCAGCCAAGAATTAAGGGCCAAACGGAGGGAGCAGTACTTC

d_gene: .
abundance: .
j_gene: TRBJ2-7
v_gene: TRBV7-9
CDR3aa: CASSPVLAGAYEQYF
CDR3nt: TGTGCCAGCAGCCCAGTCCTGGCAGGGGCCTACGAGCAGTACTTC

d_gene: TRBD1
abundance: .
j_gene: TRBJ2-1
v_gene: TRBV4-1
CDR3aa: CASSLTGETSDNEQFF
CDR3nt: TGCGCCAGCAGCCTTACAGGGGAGACTTCCGACAATGAGCAGTTCTTC

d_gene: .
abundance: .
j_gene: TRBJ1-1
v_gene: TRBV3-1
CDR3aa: CASSQVYGSEAFF
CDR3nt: TGTGCCAGCAGCCAAGTCTACGGTTCGGAAGCTTTCTTT

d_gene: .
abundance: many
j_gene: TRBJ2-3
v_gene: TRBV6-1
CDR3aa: CASLWNRGTDTQYF
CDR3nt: TGTGCCAGCTTATGGAACAGGGGCACAGATACGCAGTATTTT

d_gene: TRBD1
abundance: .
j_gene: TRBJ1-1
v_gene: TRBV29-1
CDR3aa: CSVVQGAWAFF
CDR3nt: TGCAGCGTTGTTCAGGGGGCCTGGGCTTTCTTT

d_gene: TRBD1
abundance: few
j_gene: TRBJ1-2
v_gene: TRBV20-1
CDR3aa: CSARGWPPTGEEDGYTF
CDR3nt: TGCAGTGCTAGGGGGTGGCCCCCGACAGGGGAGGAAGATGGCTACACCTTC

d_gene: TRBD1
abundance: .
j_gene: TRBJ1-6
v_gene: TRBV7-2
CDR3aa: CASSAHGTGFGSPLHF
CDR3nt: TGTGCCAGCAGCGCCCACGGGACAGGGTTCGGTTCACCCCTCCACTTT

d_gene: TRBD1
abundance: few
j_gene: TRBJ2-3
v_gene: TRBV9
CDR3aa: CASSVGTASTDTQYF
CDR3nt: TGTGCCAGCAGCGTTGGGACAGCTAGCACAGATACGCAGTATTTT

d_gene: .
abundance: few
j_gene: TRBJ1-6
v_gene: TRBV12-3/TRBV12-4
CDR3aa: CASSGDEGDLHF
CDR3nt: TGTGCCAGCAGTGGGGACGAGGGGGACCTCCACTTT

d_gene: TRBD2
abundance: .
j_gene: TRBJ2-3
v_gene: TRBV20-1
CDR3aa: CSARELAGHRDTQYF
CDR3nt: TGCAGTGCTAGAGAGCTAGCGGGGCATCGGGATACGCAGTATTTT

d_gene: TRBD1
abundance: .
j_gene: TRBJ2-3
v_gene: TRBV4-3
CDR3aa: CASSRGGQGPDTQYF
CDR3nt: TGCGCCAGCAGCCGGGGCGGACAGGGCCCAGATACGCAGTATTTT

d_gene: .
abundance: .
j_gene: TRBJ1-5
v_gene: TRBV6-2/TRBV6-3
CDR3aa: CASSYMSAGGQPQHF
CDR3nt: TGTGCCAGCAGTTACATGTCGGCGGGGGGTCAGCCCCAGCATTTT

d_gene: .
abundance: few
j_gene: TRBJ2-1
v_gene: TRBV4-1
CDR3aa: CASSHYDWTSSYNEQFF
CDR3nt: TGCGCCAGCAGCCATTACGACTGGACGAGCTCCTACAATGAGCAGTTCTTC

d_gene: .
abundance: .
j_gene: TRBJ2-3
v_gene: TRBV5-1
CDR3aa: CASSTQTTTDTQYF
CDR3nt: TGCGCCAGCAGCACACAGACTACCACAGATACGCAGTATTTT

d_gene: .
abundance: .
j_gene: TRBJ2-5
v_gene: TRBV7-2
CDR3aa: CASSYPLGTQYF
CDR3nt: TGTGCCAGCAGCTACCCGCTCGGGACCCAGTACTTC

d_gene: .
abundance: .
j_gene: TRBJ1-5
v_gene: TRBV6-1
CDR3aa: CASNGRENSNQPQHF
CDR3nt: TGTGCCAGCAACGGACGGGAAAATAGCAATCAGCCCCAGCATTTT

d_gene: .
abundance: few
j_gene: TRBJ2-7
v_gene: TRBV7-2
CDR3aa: CASSLRGGGQYF
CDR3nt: TGTGCCAGCAGCCTAAGGGGGGGTGGGCAGTACTTC

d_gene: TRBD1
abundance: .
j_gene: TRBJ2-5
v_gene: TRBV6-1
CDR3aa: CASSTPDRGEETQYF
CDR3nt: TGTGCCAGCAGTACACCCGACAGGGGGGAAGAGACCCAGTACTTC

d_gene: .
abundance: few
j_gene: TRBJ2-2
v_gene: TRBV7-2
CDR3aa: CASSPQRLRTGELFF
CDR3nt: TGTGCCAGCAGCCCCCAACGCCTGCGCACCGGGGAGCTGTTTTTT

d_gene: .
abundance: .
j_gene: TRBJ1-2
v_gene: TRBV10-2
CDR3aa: CASSEGPYGYTF
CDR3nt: TGCGCCAGCAGTGAGGGCCCCTATGGCTACACCTTC

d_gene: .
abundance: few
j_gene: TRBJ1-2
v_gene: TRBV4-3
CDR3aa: CASSQDQGSGYGYTF
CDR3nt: TGCGCCAGCAGCCAAGACCAGGGGTCTGGCTATGGCTACACCTTC

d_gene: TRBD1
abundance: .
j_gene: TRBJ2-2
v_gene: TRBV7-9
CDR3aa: CASSFTGGESLEPFF
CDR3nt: TGTGCCAGCAGTTTTACAGGGGGCGAGTCATTGGAGCCGTTTTTT

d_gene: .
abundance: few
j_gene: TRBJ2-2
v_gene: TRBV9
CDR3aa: CASSVDIGELFF
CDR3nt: TGTGCCAGCAGCGTAGATATCGGGGAGCTGTTTTTT

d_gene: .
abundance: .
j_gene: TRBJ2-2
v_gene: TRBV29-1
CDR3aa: CSVEGRAGTGELFF
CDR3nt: TGCAGCGTTGAAGGCAGGGCGGGCACCGGGGAGCTGTTTTTT

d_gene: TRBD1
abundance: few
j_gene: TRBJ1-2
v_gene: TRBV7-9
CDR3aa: CASTRTGDGYTF
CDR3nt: TGTGCCAGCACCAGGACAGGGGATGGCTACACCTTC

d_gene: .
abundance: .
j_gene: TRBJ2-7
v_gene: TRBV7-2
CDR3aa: CASGLQGFSYEQYF
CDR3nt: TGTGCCAGCGGCTTGCAGGGATTCTCCTACGAGCAGTACTTC